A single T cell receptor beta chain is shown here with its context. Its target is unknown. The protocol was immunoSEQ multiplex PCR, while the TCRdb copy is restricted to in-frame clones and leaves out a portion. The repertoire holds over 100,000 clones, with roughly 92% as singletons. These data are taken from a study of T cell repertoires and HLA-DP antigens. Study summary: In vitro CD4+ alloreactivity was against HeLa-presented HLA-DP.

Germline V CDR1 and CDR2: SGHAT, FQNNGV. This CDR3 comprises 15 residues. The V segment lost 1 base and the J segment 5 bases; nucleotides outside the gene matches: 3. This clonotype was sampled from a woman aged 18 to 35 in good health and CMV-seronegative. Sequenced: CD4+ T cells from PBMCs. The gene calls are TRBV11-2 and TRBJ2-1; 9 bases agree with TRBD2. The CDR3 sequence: CASSLVGTSHNEQFF. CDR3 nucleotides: TGTGCCAGCAGCTTAGTGGGGACTAGCCACAATGAGCAGTTCTTC.